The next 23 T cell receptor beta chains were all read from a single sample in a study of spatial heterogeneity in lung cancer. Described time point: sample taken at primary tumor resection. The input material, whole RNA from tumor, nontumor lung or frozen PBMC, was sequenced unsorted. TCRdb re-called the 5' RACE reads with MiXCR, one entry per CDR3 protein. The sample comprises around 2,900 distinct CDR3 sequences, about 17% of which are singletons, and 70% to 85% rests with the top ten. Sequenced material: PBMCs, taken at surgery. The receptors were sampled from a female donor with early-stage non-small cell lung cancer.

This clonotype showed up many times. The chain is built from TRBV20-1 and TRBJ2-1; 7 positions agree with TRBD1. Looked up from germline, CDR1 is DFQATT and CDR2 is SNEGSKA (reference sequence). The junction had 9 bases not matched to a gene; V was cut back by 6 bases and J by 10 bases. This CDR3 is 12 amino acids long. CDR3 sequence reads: CSARGGSPEQFF. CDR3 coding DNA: TGCAGTGCCCGAGGGGGCTCCCCCGAGCAGTTCTTC.

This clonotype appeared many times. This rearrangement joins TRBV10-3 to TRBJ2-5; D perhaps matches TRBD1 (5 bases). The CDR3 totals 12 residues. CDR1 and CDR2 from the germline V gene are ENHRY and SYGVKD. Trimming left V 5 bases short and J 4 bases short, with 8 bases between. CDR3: CAISTGPETQYF. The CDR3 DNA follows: TGTGCCATCAGTACAGGTCCAGAGACCCAGTACTTC.

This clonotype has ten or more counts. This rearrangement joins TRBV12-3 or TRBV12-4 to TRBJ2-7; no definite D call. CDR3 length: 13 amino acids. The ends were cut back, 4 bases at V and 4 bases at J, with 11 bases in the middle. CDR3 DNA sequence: TGTGCCAGCAGTTCAGTGACTTTTTACGAGCAGTACTTC. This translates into CASSSVTFYEQYF.

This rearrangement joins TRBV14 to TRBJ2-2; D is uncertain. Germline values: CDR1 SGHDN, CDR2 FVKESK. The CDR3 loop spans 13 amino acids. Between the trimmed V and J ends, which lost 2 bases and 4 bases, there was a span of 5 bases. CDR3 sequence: CASSQTGTGELFF. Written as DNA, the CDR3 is TGTGCCAGCAGCCAAACTGGCACCGGGGAGCTGTTTTTT.

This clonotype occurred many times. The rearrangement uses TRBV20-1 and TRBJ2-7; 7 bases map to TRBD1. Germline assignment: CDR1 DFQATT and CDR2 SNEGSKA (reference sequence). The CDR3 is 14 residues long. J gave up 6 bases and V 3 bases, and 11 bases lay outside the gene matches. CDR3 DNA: TGCAGTGCTAGGCATGGTCAGGGGGTGGGCGAGCAGTACTTC. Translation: CSARHGQGVGEQYF.

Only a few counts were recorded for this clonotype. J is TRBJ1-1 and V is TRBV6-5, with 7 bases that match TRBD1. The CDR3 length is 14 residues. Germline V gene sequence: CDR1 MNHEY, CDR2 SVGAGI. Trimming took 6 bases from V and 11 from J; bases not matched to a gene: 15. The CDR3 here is CASSPNSGQSFAFF. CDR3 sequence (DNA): TGTGCCAGCAGCCCGAACTCGGGACAGAGTTTCGCTTTCTTT.

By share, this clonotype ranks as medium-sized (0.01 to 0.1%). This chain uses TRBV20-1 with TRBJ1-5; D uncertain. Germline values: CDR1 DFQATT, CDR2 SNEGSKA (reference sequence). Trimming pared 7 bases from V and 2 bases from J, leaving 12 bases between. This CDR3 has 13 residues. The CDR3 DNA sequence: TGCAGTGTTGTGGGAGACCGCAATCAGCCCCAGCATTTT. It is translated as CSVVGDRNQPQHF.

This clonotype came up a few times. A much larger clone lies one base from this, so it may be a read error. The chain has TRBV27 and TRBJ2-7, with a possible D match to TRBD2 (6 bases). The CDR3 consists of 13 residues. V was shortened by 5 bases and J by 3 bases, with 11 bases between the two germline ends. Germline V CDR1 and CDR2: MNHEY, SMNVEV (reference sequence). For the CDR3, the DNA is TGTGCCAGCAGTCCTCGTAGCGGCTACGAGCAGTACTTC. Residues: CASSPRSGYEQYF.

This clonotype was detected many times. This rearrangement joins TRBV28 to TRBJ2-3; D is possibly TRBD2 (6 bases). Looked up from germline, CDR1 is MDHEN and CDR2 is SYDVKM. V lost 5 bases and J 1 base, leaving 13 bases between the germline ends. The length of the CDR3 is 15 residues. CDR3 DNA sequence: TGTGCCAGCAGTCCTCTCTGGGGGGGCACAGATACGCAGTATTTT. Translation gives CASSPLWGGTDTQYF.

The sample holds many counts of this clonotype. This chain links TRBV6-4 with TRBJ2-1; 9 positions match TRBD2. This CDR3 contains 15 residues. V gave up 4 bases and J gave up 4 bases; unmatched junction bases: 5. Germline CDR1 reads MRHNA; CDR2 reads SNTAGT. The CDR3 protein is CASSALAGTYNEQFF. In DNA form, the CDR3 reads TGTGCCAGCAGTGCTCTAGCGGGGACATACAATGAGCAGTTCTTC.

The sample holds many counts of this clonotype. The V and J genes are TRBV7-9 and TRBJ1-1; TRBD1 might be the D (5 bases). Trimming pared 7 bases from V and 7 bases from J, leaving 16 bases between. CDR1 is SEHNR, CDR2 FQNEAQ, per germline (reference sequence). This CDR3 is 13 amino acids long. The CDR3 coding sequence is TGTGCCAGCATCCCCACAGACAGACTTGAAGCTTTCTTT. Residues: CASIPTDRLEAFF. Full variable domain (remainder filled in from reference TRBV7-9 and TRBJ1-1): DTGVSQNPRHKITKRGQNVTFRCDPISEHNRLYWYRQTLGQGPEFLTYFQNEAQLEKSRLLSDRFSAERPKGSFSTLEIQRTEQGDSAMYLCASIPTDRLEAFFGQGTRLTVV.

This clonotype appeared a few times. CDR3 nucleotide sequence: TGTGCCAGCAGTTTGGGAGCCGGGTACGAGCAGTACTTC. Translating it yields CASSLGAGYEQYF. The J gene is TRBJ2-7, the V gene TRBV28, with D tentatively TRBD2 (5 bases). Trimming pared 3 bases from V and 4 bases from J, leaving 10 bases between. The CDR3 spans 13 residues. Germline assignment: CDR1 MDHEN and CDR2 SYDVKM. The whole variable domain, remainder taken from reference TRBV28 and TRBJ2-7, is DVKVTQSSRYLVKRTGEKVFLECVQDMDHENMFWYRQDPGLGLRLIYFSYDVKMKEKGDIPEGYSVSREKKERFSLILESASTNQTSMYLCASSLGAGYEQYFGPGTRLTVT.

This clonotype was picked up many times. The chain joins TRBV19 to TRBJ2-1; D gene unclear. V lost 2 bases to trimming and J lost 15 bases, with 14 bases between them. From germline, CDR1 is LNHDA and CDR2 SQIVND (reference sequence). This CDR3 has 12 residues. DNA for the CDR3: TGTGCCAGTAGTATAACCGGGTTGAACCGGTTCTTC. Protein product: CASSITGLNRFF.

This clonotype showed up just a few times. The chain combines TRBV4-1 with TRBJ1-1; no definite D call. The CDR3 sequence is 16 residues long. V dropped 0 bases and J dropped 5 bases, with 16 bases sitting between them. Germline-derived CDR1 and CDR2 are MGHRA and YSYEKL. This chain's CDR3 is CASSQDSGLLGTEAFF. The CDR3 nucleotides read TGCGCCAGCAGCCAAGATTCCGGCTTATTGGGGACTGAAGCTTTCTTT.

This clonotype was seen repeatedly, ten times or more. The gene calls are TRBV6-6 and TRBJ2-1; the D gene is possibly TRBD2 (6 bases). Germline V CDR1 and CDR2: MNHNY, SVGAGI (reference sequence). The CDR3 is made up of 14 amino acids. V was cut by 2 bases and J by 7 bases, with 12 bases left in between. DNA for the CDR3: TGTGCCAGCAGTTACCCTAGCCGGGGGAATGAGCAGTTCTTC. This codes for CASSYPSRGNEQFF.

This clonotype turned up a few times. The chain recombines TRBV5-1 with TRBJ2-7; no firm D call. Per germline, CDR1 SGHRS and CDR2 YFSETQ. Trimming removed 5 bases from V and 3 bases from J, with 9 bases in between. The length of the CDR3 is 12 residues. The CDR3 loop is CASSYDDYEQYF. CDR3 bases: TGCGCCAGCAGTTATGACGACTACGAGCAGTACTTC.

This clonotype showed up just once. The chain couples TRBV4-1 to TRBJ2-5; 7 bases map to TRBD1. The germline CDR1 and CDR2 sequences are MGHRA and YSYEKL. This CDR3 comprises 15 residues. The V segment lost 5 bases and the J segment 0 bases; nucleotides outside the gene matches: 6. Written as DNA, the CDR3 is TGCGCCAGCAGCTTGGGACAGCAAAACCAAGAGACCCAGTACTTC. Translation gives CASSLGQQNQETQYF.

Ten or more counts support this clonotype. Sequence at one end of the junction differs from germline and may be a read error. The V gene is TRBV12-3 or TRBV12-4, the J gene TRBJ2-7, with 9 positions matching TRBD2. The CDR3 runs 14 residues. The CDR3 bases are TGTGCCAGCAGTGTAGCGGGAGTAAGGAACGAGCAGTACTTC. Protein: CASSVAGVRNEQYF.

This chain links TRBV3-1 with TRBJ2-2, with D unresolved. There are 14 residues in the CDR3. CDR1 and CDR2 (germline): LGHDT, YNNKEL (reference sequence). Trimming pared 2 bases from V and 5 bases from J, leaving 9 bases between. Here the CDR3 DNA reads TGTGCCAGCAGCCAACTCGGTTCGACCGGGGAGCTGTTTTTT. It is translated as CASSQLGSTGELFF.

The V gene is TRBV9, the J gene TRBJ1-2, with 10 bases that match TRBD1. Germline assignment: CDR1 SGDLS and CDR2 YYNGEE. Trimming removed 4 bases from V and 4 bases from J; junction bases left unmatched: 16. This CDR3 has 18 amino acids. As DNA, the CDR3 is TGTGCCAGCAGCCCAGAAGGGACAGGGGCGCTAAGTTCCTATGGCTACACCTTC. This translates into CASSPEGTGALSSYGYTF.

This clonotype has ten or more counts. The CDR3 sequence is CASSRQDGDTIYF. DNA of the CDR3: TGTGCCAGCAGCCGGCAGGACGGAGACACCATATATTTT. V usage is TRBV6-5 and J usage is TRBJ1-3; no definite D call. V was cut by 6 bases and J by 8 bases, with 14 bases left in between. The CDR3 extends over 13 amino acids. Germline V gene data show CDR1 as MNHEY and CDR2 as SVGAGI.

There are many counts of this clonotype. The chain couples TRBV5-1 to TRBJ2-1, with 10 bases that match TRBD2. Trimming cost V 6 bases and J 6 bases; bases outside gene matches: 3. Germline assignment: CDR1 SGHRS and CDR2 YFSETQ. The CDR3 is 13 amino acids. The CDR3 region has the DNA TGCGCCAGCACAAGCGGGAGGGCCAATGAGCAGTTCTTC. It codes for CASTSGRANEQFF. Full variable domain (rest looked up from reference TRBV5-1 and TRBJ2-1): KAGVTQTPRYLIKTRGQQVTLSCSPISGHRSVSWYQQTPGQGLQFLFEYFSETQRNKGNFPGRFSGRQFSNSRSEMNVSTLELGDSALYLCASTSGRANEQFFGPGTRLTVL.

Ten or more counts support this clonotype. The CDR3 DNA reads as TGTGCCAGCAGCTTAGCGGGACTTCCTGACATCTACGAGCAGTACTTC. Its translation: CASSLAGLPDIYEQYF. The chain joins TRBV13 to TRBJ2-7, with a weak D call TRBD2 (6 bases). Trimming took 1 base from V and 3 from J, leaving 16 bases between them. This CDR3 contains 16 residues. Germline CDR1 is PRHDT and CDR2 is FYEKMQ (reference sequence).